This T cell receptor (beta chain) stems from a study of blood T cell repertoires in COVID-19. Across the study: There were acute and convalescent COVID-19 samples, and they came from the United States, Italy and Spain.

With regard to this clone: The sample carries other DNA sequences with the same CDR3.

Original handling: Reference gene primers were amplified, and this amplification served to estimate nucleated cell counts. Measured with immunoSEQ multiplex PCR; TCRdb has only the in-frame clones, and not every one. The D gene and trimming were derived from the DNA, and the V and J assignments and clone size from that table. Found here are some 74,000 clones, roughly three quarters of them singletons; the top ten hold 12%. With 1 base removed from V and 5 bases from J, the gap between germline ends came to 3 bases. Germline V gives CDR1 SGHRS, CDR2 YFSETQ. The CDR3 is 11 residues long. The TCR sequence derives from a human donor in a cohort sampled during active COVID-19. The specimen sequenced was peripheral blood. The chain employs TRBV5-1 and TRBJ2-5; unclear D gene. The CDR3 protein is CASSLSETQYF. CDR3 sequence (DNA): TGCGCCAGCAGCTTGTCGGAGACCCAGTACTTC.